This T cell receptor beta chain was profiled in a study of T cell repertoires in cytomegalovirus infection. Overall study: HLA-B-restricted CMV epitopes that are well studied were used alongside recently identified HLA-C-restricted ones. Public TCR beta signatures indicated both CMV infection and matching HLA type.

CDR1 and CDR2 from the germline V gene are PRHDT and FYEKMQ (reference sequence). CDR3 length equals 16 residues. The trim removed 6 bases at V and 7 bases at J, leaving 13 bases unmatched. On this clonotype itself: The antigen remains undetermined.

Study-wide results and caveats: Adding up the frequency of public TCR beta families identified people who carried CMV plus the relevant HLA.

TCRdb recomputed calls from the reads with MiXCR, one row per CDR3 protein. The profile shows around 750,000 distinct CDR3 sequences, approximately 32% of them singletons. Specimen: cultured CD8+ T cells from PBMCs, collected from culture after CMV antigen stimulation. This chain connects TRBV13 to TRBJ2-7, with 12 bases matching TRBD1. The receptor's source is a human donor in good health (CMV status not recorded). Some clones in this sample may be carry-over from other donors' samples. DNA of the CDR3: TGTGCCAGCAGTCCCTCGCCGGGACAGGGGGCGGGGGAGCAGTACTTC. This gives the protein CASSPSPGQGAGEQYF. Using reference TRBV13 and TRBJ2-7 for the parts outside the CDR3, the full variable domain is AAGVIQSPRHLIKEKRETATLKCYPIPRHDTVYWYQQGPGQDPQFLISFYEKMQSDKGSIPDRFSAQQFSDYHSELNMSSLELGDSALYFCASSPSPGQGAGEQYFGPGTRLTVT.